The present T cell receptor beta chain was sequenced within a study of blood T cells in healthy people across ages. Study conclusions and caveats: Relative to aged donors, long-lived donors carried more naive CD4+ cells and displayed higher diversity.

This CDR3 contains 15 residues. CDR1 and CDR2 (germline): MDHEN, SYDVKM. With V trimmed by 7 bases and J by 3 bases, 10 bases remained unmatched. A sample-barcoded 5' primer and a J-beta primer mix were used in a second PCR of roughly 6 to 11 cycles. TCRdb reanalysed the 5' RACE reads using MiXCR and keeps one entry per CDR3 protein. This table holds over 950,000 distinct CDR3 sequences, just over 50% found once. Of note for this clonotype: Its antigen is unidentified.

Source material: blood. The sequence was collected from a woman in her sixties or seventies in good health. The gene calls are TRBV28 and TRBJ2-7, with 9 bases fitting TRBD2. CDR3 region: CASIGGSGSSYEQYF. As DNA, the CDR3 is TGTGCCAGCATAGGCGGTAGCGGGAGTAGCTACGAGCAGTACTTC.